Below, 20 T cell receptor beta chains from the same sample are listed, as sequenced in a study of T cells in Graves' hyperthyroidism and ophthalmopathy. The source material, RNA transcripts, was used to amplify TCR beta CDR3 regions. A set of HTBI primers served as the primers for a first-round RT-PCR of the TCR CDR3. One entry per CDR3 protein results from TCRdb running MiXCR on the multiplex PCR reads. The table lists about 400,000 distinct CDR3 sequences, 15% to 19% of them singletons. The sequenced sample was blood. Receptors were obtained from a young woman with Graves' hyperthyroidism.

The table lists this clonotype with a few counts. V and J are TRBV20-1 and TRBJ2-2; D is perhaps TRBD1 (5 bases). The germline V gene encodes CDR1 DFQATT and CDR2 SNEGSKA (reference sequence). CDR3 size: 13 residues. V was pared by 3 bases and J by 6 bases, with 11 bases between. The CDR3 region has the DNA TGCAGTGCTAGGACAGTCCCCCCCGGGGAGCTGTTTTTT. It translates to CSARTVPPGELFF.

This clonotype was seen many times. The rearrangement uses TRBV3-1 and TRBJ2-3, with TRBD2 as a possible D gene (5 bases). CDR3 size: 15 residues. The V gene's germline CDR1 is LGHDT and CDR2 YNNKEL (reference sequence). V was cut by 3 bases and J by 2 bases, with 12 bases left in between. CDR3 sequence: CASSHARGYTDTQYF. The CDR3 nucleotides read TGTGCCAGCAGCCACGCCCGGGGATACACAGATACGCAGTATTTT.

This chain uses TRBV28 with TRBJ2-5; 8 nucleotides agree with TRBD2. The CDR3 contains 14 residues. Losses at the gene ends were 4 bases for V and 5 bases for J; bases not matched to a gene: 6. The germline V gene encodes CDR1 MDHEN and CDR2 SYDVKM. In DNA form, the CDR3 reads TGTGCCAGCAGTTACCCGGGAGGGAAGGAGACCCAGTACTTC. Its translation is CASSYPGGKETQYF.

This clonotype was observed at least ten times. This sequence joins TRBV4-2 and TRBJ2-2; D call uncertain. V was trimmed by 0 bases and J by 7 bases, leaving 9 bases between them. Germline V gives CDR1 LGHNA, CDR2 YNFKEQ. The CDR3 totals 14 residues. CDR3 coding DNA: TGTGCCAGCAGCCAAGATCATGCGGACGGGGAGCTGTTTTTT. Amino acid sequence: CASSQDHADGELFF.

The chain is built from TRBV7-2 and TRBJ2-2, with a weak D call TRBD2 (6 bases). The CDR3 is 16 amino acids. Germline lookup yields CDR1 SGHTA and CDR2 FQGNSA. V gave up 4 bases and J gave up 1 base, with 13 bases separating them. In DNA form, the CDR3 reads TGTGCCAGCAGCTACCGGGACTTACTGAACACCGGGGAGCTGTTTTTT. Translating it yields CASSYRDLLNTGELFF. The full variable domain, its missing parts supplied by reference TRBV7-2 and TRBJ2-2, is GAGVSQSPSNKVTEKGKDVELRCDPISGHTALYWYRQSLGQGLEFLIYFQGNSAPDKSGLPSDRFSAERTGGSVSTLTIQRTQQEDSAVYLCASSYRDLLNTGELFFGEGSRLTVL.

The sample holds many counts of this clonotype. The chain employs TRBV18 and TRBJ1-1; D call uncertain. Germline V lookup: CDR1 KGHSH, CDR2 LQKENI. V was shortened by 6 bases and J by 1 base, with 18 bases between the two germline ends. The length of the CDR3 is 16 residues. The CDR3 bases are TGTGCCAGCTCCACCAATTCACCGCATCAGAACACTGAAGCTTTCTTT. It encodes CASSTNSPHQNTEAFF.

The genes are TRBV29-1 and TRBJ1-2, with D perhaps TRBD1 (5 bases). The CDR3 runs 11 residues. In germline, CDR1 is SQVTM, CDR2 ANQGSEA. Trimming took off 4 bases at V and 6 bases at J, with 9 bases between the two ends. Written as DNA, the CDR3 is TGCAGCGTTGTCCGGGACCATGGCTACACCTTC. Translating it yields CSVVRDHGYTF.

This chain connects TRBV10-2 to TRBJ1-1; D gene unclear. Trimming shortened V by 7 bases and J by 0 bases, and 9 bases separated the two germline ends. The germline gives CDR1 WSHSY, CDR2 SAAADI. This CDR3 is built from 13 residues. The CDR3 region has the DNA TGCGCCAGCATCAAGGGCCTGAACACTGAAGCTTTCTTT. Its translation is CASIKGLNTEAFF.

CDR3 in amino acids: CASSVRSNTEAFF. CDR3 bases: TGTGCCAGTAGTGTTCGTTCCAACACTGAAGCTTTCTTT. The chain recombines TRBV19 with TRBJ1-1; D ambiguous. The CDR3 spans 13 residues. Trimming stripped 5 bases from V and 2 bases from J, with 9 bases between. CDR1 LNHDA and CDR2 SQIVND come from the germline V gene (reference sequence).

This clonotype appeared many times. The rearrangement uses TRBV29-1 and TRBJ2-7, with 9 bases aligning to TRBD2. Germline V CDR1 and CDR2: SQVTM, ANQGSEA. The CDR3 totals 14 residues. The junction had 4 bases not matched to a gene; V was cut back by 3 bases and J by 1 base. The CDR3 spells CSVEERGVSYEQYF. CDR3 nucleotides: TGCAGCGTTGAGGAGCGGGGGGTTTCCTACGAGCAGTACTTC.

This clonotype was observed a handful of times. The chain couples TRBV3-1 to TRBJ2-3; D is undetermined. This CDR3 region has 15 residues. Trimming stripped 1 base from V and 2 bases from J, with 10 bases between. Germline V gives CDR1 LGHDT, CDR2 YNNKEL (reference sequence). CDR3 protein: CASSQGIGVTDTQYF. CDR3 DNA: TGTGCCAGCAGCCAAGGTATTGGTGTCACAGATACGCAGTATTTT.

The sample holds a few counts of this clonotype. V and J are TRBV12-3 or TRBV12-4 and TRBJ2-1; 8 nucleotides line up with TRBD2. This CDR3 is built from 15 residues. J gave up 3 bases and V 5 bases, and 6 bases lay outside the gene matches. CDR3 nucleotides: TGTGCCAGCAGTCCGGGACTAGGGGGCTACAATGAGCAGTTCTTC. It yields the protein CASSPGLGGYNEQFF.

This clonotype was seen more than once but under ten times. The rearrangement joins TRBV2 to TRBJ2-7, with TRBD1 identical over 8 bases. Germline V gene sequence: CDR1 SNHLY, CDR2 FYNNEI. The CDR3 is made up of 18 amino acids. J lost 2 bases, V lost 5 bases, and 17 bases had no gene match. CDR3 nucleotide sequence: TGTGCCAGCAGTAACCATCAAAGCCGGGGGACAGGAACCTACGAGCAGTACTTC. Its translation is CASSNHQSRGTGTYEQYF.

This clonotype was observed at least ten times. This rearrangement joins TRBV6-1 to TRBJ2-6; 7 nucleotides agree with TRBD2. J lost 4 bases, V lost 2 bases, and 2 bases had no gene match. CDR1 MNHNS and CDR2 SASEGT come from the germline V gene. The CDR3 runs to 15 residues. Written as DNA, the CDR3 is TGTGCCAGCAGTGAAACCGGGGGGGGGGCCAACGTCCTGACTTTC. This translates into CASSETGGGANVLTF.

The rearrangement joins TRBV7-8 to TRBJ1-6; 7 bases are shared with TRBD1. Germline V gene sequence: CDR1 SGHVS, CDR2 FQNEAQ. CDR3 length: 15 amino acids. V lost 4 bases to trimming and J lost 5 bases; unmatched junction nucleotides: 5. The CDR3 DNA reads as TGTGCCAGCAGCTCTAGACAGGGCGATAATTCACCCCTCCACTTT. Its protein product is CASSSRQGDNSPLHF.

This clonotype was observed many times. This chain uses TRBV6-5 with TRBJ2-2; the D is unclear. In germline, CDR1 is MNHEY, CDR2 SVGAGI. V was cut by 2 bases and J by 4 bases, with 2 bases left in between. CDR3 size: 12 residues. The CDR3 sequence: CASSYTTGELFF. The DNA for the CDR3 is TGTGCCAGCAGTTACACCACCGGGGAGCTGTTTTTT.

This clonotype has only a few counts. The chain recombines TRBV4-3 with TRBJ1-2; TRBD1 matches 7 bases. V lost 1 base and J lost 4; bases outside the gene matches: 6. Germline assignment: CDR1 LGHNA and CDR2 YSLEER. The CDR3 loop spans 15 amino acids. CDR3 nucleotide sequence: TGCGCCAGCAGCCAAGGATCAACAGGGGCCTATGGCTACACCTTC. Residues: CASSQGSTGAYGYTF.

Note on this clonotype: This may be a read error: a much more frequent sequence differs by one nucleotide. The CDR3 nucleotides read TGTGCCAGCAGTTACGGGACTAGCGGGGCGAAGGGCACCGGGGAGCTGTCTTTT. This encodes CASSYGTSGAKGTGELSF. This chain links TRBV6-2 or TRBV6-3 with TRBJ2-2; 13 nucleotides agree with TRBD2. CDR3 size: 18 residues. Germline V gene sequence: CDR1 MNHEY, CDR2 SVGEGT.

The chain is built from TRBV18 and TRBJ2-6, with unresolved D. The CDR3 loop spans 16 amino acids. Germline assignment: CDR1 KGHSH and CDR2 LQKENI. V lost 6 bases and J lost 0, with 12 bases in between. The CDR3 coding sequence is TGTGCCAGCTCGCCCTTAACTGCCTCTGGGGCCAACGTCCTGACTTTC. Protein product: CASSPLTASGANVLTF.

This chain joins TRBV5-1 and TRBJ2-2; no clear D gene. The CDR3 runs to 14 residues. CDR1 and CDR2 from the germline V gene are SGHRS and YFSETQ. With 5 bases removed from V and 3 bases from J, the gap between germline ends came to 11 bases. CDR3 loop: CASSQPRDTGELFF. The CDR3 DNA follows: TGCGCCAGCAGTCAACCAAGGGACACCGGGGAGCTGTTTTTT.